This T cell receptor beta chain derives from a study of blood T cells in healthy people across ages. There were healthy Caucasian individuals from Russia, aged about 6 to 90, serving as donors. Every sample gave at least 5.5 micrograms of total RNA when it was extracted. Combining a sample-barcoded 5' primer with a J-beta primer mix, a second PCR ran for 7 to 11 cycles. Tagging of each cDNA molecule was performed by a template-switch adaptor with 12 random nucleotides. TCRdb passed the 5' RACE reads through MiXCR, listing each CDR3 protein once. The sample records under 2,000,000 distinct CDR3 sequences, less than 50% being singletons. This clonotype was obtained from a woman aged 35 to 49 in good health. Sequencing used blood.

The CDR3 protein is CASSPGGQQYNYGYTF. CDR3 coding DNA: TGTGCCAGCAGCCCAGGGGGCCAACAGTACAACTATGGCTACACCTTC. The chain uses TRBV21-1 and TRBJ1-2; the tabulated D call, TRBD1, remains unverified against the DNA. TRBV21-1 has pseudogene status. This CDR3 contains 16 residues.